Below are 15 T cell receptor beta chains sequenced from a single sample in a study of blood T cell repertoires in COVID-19. Profiled with immunoSEQ multiplex PCR; TCRdb holds only in-frame clones, not every one. Among about 200,000 clones listed, around 75% were seen once. Sequenced input: peripheral blood. Source of these receptors: a woman between 40 and 50 years old with COVID-19, enrolled during active disease.

This chain uses TRBV5-4 with TRBJ1-3, with 7 bases that match TRBD1. Germline trimming cut 3 bases from V and 0 bases from J; bases unmatched to any gene: 3. The CDR3 consists of 15 residues. CDR1 and CDR2 from the germline V gene are SGHNT and YYREEE (reference sequence). CDR3 DNA sequence: TGTGCCAGCAGCTGGACAGGCCGCTCTGGAAACACCATATATTTT. Protein sequence: CASSWTGRSGNTIYF.

The J gene is TRBJ1-4, the V gene TRBV6-1, with 7 bases matching TRBD1. With 7 bases clipped from V and 7 bases from J, the junction kept 9 bases outside the gene matches. There are 14 residues in the CDR3. Per germline, CDR1 MNHNS and CDR2 SASEGT. The CDR3 here is CASTELGGFEKLFF. The CDR3 DNA reads TGTGCCAGCACTGAGTTAGGGGGCTTTGAAAAACTGTTTTTT.

The gene calls are TRBV14 and TRBJ2-7; 7 nucleotides agree with TRBD2. V lost 4 bases and J lost 7; bases outside the gene matches: 7. Germline V lookup: CDR1 SGHDN, CDR2 FVKESK. The CDR3 is 13 residues long. The CDR3: CASSLRDYLEQYF. The CDR3, as DNA: TGTGCCAGCAGCCTCCGGGACTACCTAGAGCAGTACTTC.

V gene TRBV19 combines with J gene TRBJ2-7, with unresolved D. V dropped 7 bases and J dropped 1 base, with 17 bases sitting between them. Per germline, CDR1 LNHDA and CDR2 SQIVND (reference sequence). The CDR3 is 15 amino acids. Written as DNA, the CDR3 is TGTGCCAGTACACCCCGAGCCGGTAAATCCTACGAGCAGTACTTC. As protein: CASTPRAGKSYEQYF.

The genes are TRBV3-1 (or the pseudogene TRBV3-2) and TRBJ1-1; D might be TRBD1 (6 bases). The ends were cut back, 1 base at V and 1 base at J, with 7 bases in the middle. Germline V gene lookup returns CDR1 LGHDT and CDR2 YNNKEL (reference sequence). CDR3 length: 14 amino acids. This chain's CDR3 is CASSQGGGNTEAFF. CDR3 bases: TGTGCCAGCAGCCAAGGAGGGGGGAACACTGAAGCTTTCTTT.

V and J are TRBV2 and TRBJ1-5, with 7 positions matching TRBD1. Per germline, CDR1 SNHLY and CDR2 FYNNEI. CDR3 size: 15 residues. Germline trimming cut 6 bases from V and 2 bases from J; bases unmatched to any gene: 7. The CDR3, as DNA: TGTGCCAGCAGGGGGACAGTTCGGGGCAATCAGCCCCAGCATTTT. This translates into CASRGTVRGNQPQHF.

The gene calls are TRBV7-8 and TRBJ1-5, with D hard to call. The germline V gene has CDR1 SGHVS and CDR2 FQNEAQ. This CDR3 is 14 amino acids long. V gave up 5 bases and J gave up 4 bases, with 12 bases separating them. This chain's CDR3 is CASSGRLGNQPQHF. The CDR3, as DNA: TGTGCCAGCAGCGGAAGACTCGGTAATCAGCCCCAGCATTTT.

The chain couples TRBV5-8 to TRBJ1-2; TRBD1 matches 7 bases. V lost 4 bases to trimming and J lost 6 bases; unmatched junction nucleotides: 12. Germline CDR1 reads SGHTS; CDR2 reads YDEGEE. This CDR3 contains 15 residues. Here the CDR3 reads CASSGTNRGGNGYTF. CDR3 DNA sequence: TGTGCCAGCAGCGGGACGAACAGGGGAGGAAATGGCTACACCTTC.

This chain connects TRBV7-6 to TRBJ2-5; unclear D gene. CDR1 SGHVS and CDR2 FNYEAQ come from the germline V gene. The V gene lost 2 bases and the J gene lost 2 bases, with 6 bases spanning the gap. This CDR3 has 13 amino acids. CDR3 sequence (DNA): TGTGCCAGCAGCTTATCAGGACAAGAGACCCAGTACTTC. Amino acid sequence: CASSLSGQETQYF.

The chain employs TRBV9 and TRBJ1-2; possibly TRBD1 for D (6 bases). The V and J ends lost 3 bases and 2 bases respectively, with 20 bases between them. The CDR3 length is 17 residues. Germline CDR1 SGDLS, CDR2 YYNGEE. The CDR3, as DNA: TGTGCCAGCAGCGAGGGGGTCATCGGCCGGACGAACTATGGCTACACCTTC. This encodes CASSEGVIGRTNYGYTF.

The V call is TRBV6-1, the J call TRBJ2-3; perhaps TRBD1 as D (6 bases). CDR3 length equals 18 residues. Between the trimmed V and J ends, which lost 2 bases and 3 bases, there was a span of 21 bases. Germline-derived CDR1 and CDR2 are MNHNS and SASEGT. Here the CDR3 reads CASSESGGNRVGTDTQYF. The CDR3 region has the DNA TGTGCCAGCAGTGAAAGTGGGGGTAACAGGGTGGGGACAGATACGCAGTATTTT.

The V call is TRBV12-5, the J call TRBJ2-1; 11 bases line up with TRBD2. After removal of 1 base from V and 8 bases from J, the junction contained 7 bases not matched to a gene. Germline V CDR1 and CDR2: LGHNT, FRNRAP. This CDR3 spans 16 amino acids. CDR3 in amino acids: CASGLETSGIRDEQFF. CDR3 DNA: TGTGCTAGTGGTTTGGAGACTAGCGGGATTAGGGATGAGCAGTTCTTC.

Comment on this clone: Its ends do not fully match the called genes, so a read error is possible. The chain uses TRBV12-3 or TRBV12-4 and TRBJ2-7; 7 nucleotides align to TRBD1. The CDR3 totals 13 residues. In DNA, the CDR3 is TGTGCCAGCACTTTAAGGGGGCGAAACGAGCAGTACTTC. It yields the protein CASTLRGRNEQYF.

The chain links TRBV6-6 to TRBJ1-2; D is unclear. Looked up from germline, CDR1 is MNHNY and CDR2 is SVGAGI (reference sequence). V lost 6 bases and J lost 6, with 11 bases in between. CDR3 length: 12 amino acids. CDR3 region: CASSSSGDGYTF. CDR3 nucleotides: TGTGCCAGCAGCTCGAGCGGGGATGGCTACACCTTC.

This chain joins TRBV6-5 and TRBJ1-3, with D unresolved. Germline values: CDR1 MNHEY, CDR2 SVGAGI. V was shortened by 0 bases and J by 0 bases, with 9 bases between the two germline ends. The CDR3 length is 16 residues. The CDR3 coding sequence is TGTGCCAGCAGTTACTCGGTCCGGAGCTCTGGAAACACCATATATTTT. Encoded protein: CASSYSVRSSGNTIYF.